This T cell receptor beta chain was sequenced in a study of cytomegalovirus exposure and HLA in healthy donors. The germline V gene encodes CDR1 SGHAT and CDR2 FQNNGV. This CDR3 comprises 13 residues. V was cut by 2 bases and J by 6 bases, with 8 bases left in between. The PCR had 60 Vbeta and 13 Jbeta primers. Method: immunoSEQ multiplex PCR; TCRdb's copy keeps in-frame clones and lacks some. The data contain some 99,000 clones, about 80% of them singletons. Sequenced: PBMCs. J is TRBJ1-5 and V is TRBV11-2, with D hard to call. The origin of this receptor is a woman aged 45-60 years in good health and CMV-seropositive. The CDR3: CASSLSEFQPQHF. The CDR3 DNA reads TGTGCCAGCAGCTTAAGTGAGTTTCAGCCCCAGCATTTT.